A selection of T cell receptor beta chains follows, all from one sample in a study of T cells in localized non-small cell lung cancer. The data were produced by immunoSEQ multiplex PCR, yet TCRdb's version contains in-frame clones alone and is incomplete. The sample lists 35,000 to 50,000 clones, 70% to 80% seen once, with 30% to 35% in the top ten. Sequencing used PBMCs, obtained before any cancer treatment. These receptors were taken from a woman aged 40-75 years with stage II squamous cell lung carcinoma. CDR3s include the opening cysteine and the closing phenylalanine or tryptophan. D genes are given only for firm matches. Part of the rows lack a size; the others show once, few, many or a class for expanded clones.

v_gene,len,abundance,j_gene,d_gene,CDR3nt,CDR3aa
TRBV2,15,once,TRBJ1-6,-,TGTGCCAGCAGTGAATTGGGGGCTCCTAATTCACCCCTCCACTTT,CASSELGAPNSPLHF
TRBV7-8,13,-,TRBJ2-3,TRBD1,TGTGCCAGCAGCGGGACAGGGTTGGATACGCAGTATTTT,CASSGTGLDTQYF
TRBV5-1,14,-,TRBJ2-5,TRBD1,TGCGCCAGCAGCTTGGCAGGGGGCCAAGAGACCCAGTACTTC,CASSLAGGQETQYF
TRBV2,13,-,TRBJ1-1,-,TGTGCCAGCCACTACGACCCTAACACTGAAGCTTTCTTT,CASHYDPNTEAFF
TRBV6-1,16,-,TRBJ1-2,TRBD1,TGTGCCAGCAGTGAACAATCTTCGGACAGGGGCTATGGCTACACCTTC,CASSEQSSDRGYGYTF
TRBV7-6,18,few,TRBJ2-6,TRBD1,TGTGCCAGCAGCCCTTCGGCAGGGGGCGTCTCTGGGGCCAACGTCCTGACTTTC,CASSPSAGGVSGANVLTF
TRBV2,15,-,TRBJ1-2,-,TGTGCCAGCAGTTACGGGCCTGGAGCCTCCTATGGCTACACCTTC,CASSYGPGASYGYTF
TRBV7-8,18,once,TRBJ1-4,TRBD1,TGTGCCAGCAGCTTAGGGGGACAGGGGGGCTCAACTAATGAAAAACTGTTTTTT,CASSLGGQGGSTNEKLFF
TRBV28,14,once,TRBJ1-2,-,TGTGCCAGCAGTTCCCTGGCTGGGGGGGCTACCAGGACCTTC,CASSSLAGGATRTF
TRBV27,14,-,TRBJ1-1,-,TGTGCCAGCAGTTTTGGCGGCGGGGGGACTGAAGCTTTCTTT,CASSFGGGGTEAFF
TRBV4-1,16,-,TRBJ2-3,TRBD2,TGCGCCAGCAGCCAAGATAGACTAGCTAGCACAGATACGCAGTATTTT,CASSQDRLASTDTQYF
TRBV29-1,14,-,TRBJ1-2,TRBD1,TGCAGCGTTGAAGGGGACAGCTTTAACTATGGCTACACCTTC,CSVEGDSFNYGYTF
TRBV7-8,16,-,TRBJ2-1,-,TGTGCCAGCAGCCAGGGGGGCGGACTTAAGGACAATGAGCAGTTCTTC,CASSQGGGLKDNEQFF
TRBV9,13,-,TRBJ2-7,-,TGTGCCAGCAGCGTAGGCTTGACCTACGAGCAGTACTTC,CASSVGLTYEQYF
TRBV6-6,15,-,TRBJ2-5,TRBD2,TGTGCCAGCAGTTCCGGGACTATCTGGGGGGAGACCCAGTACTTC,CASSSGTIWGETQYF
TRBV7-2,15,few,TRBJ1-2,-,TGTGCCAGCAGCTTAGATACGGCAGGGATGGAGGGCTACACCTTC,CASSLDTAGMEGYTF
TRBV28,11,-,TRBJ2-2,-,TGTGCCAGCAGTTTGGTAGGGGAGCTGTTTTTT,CASSLVGELFF
TRBV4-3,13,many,TRBJ2-1,-,TGCGCCAGCAGCCAAGATCTAGCTCGCGAACAGTTCTTC,CASSQDLAREQFF
TRBV19,15,-,TRBJ2-7,-,TGTGCCAGTAGTTTAGGAGGGGGCTTCTCCTACGAGCAGTACTTC,CASSLGGGFSYEQYF
TRBV2,17,-,TRBJ1-5,TRBD1,TGTGCCAGCAGAGATACAGGGGGACGGGTGCACAATCAGCCCCAGCATTTT,CASRDTGGRVHNQPQHF
TRBV6-5,14,-,TRBJ1-4,-,TGTGCCAGCAGGCCGGGGCGTGCGAATGAAAAACTGTTTTTT,CASRPGRANEKLFF
TRBV10-1,15,few,TRBJ2-2,-,TGCGCCAGCAGTGAGATGGGGCGCGGCACCGGGGAGCTGTTTTTT,CASSEMGRGTGELFF
TRBV7-2,13,-,TRBJ2-2,-,TGTGCCAGCAGTCCCCAGGGGTCCGGGGAGCTGTTTTTT,CASSPQGSGELFF
TRBV5-1,17,-,TRBJ1-3,TRBD1,TGCGCCAGCAGCGCGACCGGGACAGGGGTCTCTGGAAACACCATATATTTT,CASSATGTGVSGNTIYF
TRBV28,13,-,TRBJ2-1,-,TGTGCCAGCAGTTCACAGATCTGGAATGAGCAGTTCTTC,CASSSQIWNEQFF
TRBV19,12,-,TRBJ2-1,-,TGTGCCAGTAGTATATGGGGGGATGAGCAGTTCTTC,CASSIWGDEQFF
TRBV7-2,13,-,TRBJ1-5,-,TGTGCCAGCAGCATCCGTAGCAATCAGCCCCAGCATTTT,CASSIRSNQPQHF
TRBV19,13,medium-sized,TRBJ2-2,-,TGTGCCAGTAGTGAGCAGAACACCGGGGAGCTGTTTTTT,CASSEQNTGELFF
TRBV13,14,-,TRBJ1-2,-,TGTGCCAGCAGCAAGGACCTCCGAGTGGGAGGCTACACCTTC,CASSKDLRVGGYTF
TRBV4-1,14,-,TRBJ2-1,-,TGCGCCAGCAGCCAACCTCCGAACAACAATGAGCAGTTCTTC,CASSQPPNNNEQFF